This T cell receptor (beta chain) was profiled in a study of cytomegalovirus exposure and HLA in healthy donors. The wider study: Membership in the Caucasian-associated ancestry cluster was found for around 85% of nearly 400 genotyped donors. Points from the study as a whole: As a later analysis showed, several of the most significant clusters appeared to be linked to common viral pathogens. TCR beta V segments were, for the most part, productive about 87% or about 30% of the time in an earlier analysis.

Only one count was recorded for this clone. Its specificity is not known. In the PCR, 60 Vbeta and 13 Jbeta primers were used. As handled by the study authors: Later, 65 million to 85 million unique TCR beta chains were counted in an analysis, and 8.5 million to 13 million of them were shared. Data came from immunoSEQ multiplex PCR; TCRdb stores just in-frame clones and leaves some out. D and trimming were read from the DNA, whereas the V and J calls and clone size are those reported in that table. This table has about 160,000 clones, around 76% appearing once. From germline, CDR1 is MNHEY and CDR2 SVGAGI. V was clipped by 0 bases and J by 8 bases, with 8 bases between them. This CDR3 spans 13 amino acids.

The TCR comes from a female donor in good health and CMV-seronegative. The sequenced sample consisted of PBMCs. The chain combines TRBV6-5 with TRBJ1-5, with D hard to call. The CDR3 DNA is TGTGCCAGCAGTTACTCGGGGAGCGAGCCCCAGCATTTT. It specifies CASSYSGSEPQHF.